The 23 T cell receptor beta chains listed next were all sequenced from one sample in a study of blood T cell repertoires in COVID-19. The repertoire was sequenced with immunoSEQ multiplex PCR; TCRdb's copy has only in-frame clones and lacks some. Of around 700,000 clones detected, approximately 90% appear once; the ten largest clones hold roughly 0.25%. Sequenced input: peripheral blood. Source of these receptors: a woman between 18 and 30 years old with acute or convalescent COVID-19.

The chain employs TRBV12-3 or TRBV12-4 and TRBJ1-6; D perhaps matches TRBD1 (6 bases). CDR3 length equals 13 residues. Trimming left V 6 bases short and J 14 bases short, with 17 bases between. This chain's CDR3 is CASSLLGHLSLHF. The CDR3 nucleotides are TGTGCCAGCAGCCTCCTGGGACATTTGTCCCTCCACTTT.

The chain employs TRBV12-3 or TRBV12-4 and TRBJ2-2; 7 bases map to TRBD1. After removal of 5 bases from V and 7 bases from J, the junction contained 4 bases not matched to a gene. This CDR3 has 13 residues. The chain's CDR3 is CASSPTGVGELFF. CDR3 nucleotides: TGTGCCAGCAGTCCAACAGGGGTCGGGGAGCTGTTTTTT.

The rearrangement joins TRBV6-1 to TRBJ2-7; D call uncertain. This CDR3 comprises 16 residues. V lost 3 bases and J lost 1, with 16 bases in between. Germline V lookup: CDR1 MNHNS, CDR2 SASEGT. The chain's CDR3 is CASSEPLSLLSYEQYF. CDR3 coding DNA: TGTGCCAGCAGTGAGCCTCTTAGTCTACTGTCCTACGAGCAGTACTTC.

This rearrangement joins TRBV12-3 or TRBV12-4 to TRBJ1-6, with D possibly TRBD1 on 5 matching bases. The germline V and J ends were trimmed by 7 bases and 4 bases, with 8 bases remaining between them. CDR3 length equals 13 residues. The CDR3 sequence is CASTGGYNSPLHF. Here the CDR3 DNA reads TGTGCCAGCACGGGGGGGTATAATTCACCCCTCCACTTT.

The rearrangement uses TRBV4-2 and TRBJ1-2; 9 bases fit TRBD1. This CDR3 has 15 amino acids. Per germline, CDR1 LGHNA and CDR2 YNFKEQ. V was pared by 4 bases and J by 7 bases, with 10 bases of the junction left unmatched. The CDR3 here is CASSPRDRASSGYTF. The CDR3 DNA follows: TGTGCCAGCAGCCCCCGGGACAGGGCCTCTAGTGGCTACACCTTC.

The chain recombines TRBV21-1 with TRBJ1-5; TRBD1 was called by the table and not checked on the DNA. TRBV21-1 is noted as a pseudogene. CDR3 size: 15 residues. The CDR3 protein is CASSYSGNSNQPQHF. CDR3 sequence (DNA): TGTGCCAGCAGCTACTCAGGGAATAGCAATCAGCCCCAGCATTTT.

This chain uses TRBV11-3 with TRBJ1-2; D call uncertain. Germline V gene sequence: CDR1 SGHNT, CDR2 YENEEA. V gave up 2 bases and J gave up 4 bases, with 5 bases separating them. The CDR3 has 12 residues. The DNA for the CDR3 is TGTGCCAGCAGCTTATCAGGCTATGGCTACACCTTC. As protein: CASSLSGYGYTF. Filled out from reference TRBV11-3 and TRBJ1-2, the complete variable domain reads EAGVVQSPRYKIIEKKQPVAFWCNPISGHNTLYWYLQNLGQGPELLIRYENEEAVDDSQLPKDRFSAERLKGVDSTLKIQPAELGDSAVYLCASSLSGYGYTFGSGTRLTVV.

V is TRBV7-2 and J is TRBJ1-6; 8 nucleotides match TRBD1. The CDR3 is 16 residues long. Germline V gene data show CDR1 as SGHTA and CDR2 as FQGNSA. With 5 bases clipped from V and 6 bases from J, the junction kept 9 bases outside the gene matches. The CDR3 reads CASSHPGQGSNSPLHF. The CDR3 coding sequence is TGTGCCAGCAGCCACCCCGGACAGGGAAGTAATTCACCCCTCCACTTT.

The chain joins TRBV6-2 or TRBV6-3 to TRBJ2-1; perhaps TRBD2 as D (6 bases). Germline-derived CDR1 and CDR2 are MNHEY and SVGEGT. V was clipped by 2 bases and J by 8 bases, with 13 bases between them. The CDR3 extends over 14 amino acids. The DNA of the CDR3 is TGTGCCAGCAGTTACGGGCGGGGAAGCGATGAGCAGTTCTTC. Protein product: CASSYGRGSDEQFF.

The chain employs TRBV5-8 and TRBJ1-2; 8 bases fit TRBD1. Germline V lookup: CDR1 SGHTS, CDR2 YDEGEE. The CDR3 runs 13 residues. V lost 4 bases, J lost 4 bases, and 3 bases stayed unmatched. CDR3 in DNA: TGTGCCAGCAGCACGACAGGGGCCTATGGCTACACCTTC. It translates to CASSTTGAYGYTF.

The chain carries TRBV5-6 and TRBJ1-2, with a weak D call TRBD1 (6 bases). CDR3 length: 14 residues. Per germline, CDR1 SGHDT and CDR2 YYEEEE. Trimming removed 0 bases at V and 3 bases at J, with 9 bases between. As DNA, the CDR3 is TGTGCCAGCAGCTTGGCCGGACAGCACTATGGCTACACCTTC. Amino acids: CASSLAGQHYGYTF.

The J gene is TRBJ1-2, the V gene TRBV4-1; unclear D gene. V lost 0 bases to trimming and J lost 6 bases, with 11 bases between them. This CDR3 spans 14 amino acids. The germline V gene has CDR1 MGHRA and CDR2 YSYEKL. Here the CDR3 DNA reads TGCGCCAGCAGCCAAGAATTAGGGAGGGATGGCTACACCTTC. Protein sequence: CASSQELGRDGYTF.

Note on this clone: A junction boundary mismatches the germline segment, possibly from a read error. V is TRBV27 and J is TRBJ1-2; D is unclear. In germline, CDR1 is MNHEY, CDR2 SMNVEV (reference sequence). The CDR3 sequence is 13 residues long. The DNA for the CDR3 is TGTGCCAGCAGTTTATCGTCCAAGCTCGGGGAACTCTTC. Translated: CASSLSSKLGELF.

This clone was counted once. The chain couples TRBV7-9 to TRBJ1-2, with no clear D. Deletions cut 5 bases from V and 6 bases from J, with 10 bases between. This CDR3 spans 12 amino acids. CDR1 and CDR2 from the germline V gene are SEHNR and FQNEAQ (reference sequence). The CDR3, as DNA: TGTGCCAGCAGCCTTCGACTGGATGGCTACACCTTC. Its translation: CASSLRLDGYTF.

This clone has only a few counts. The chain joins TRBV12-3 or TRBV12-4 to TRBJ1-2, with 7 bases that match TRBD1. The CDR3 covers 13 residues. V dropped 5 bases and J dropped 8; count of bases not matched to a gene: 8. CDR3: CASSLTGAGGYTF. Written as DNA, the CDR3 is TGTGCCAGCAGTCTAACAGGGGCGGGAGGCTACACCTTC.

V gene TRBV2 combines with J gene TRBJ2-1; D is perhaps TRBD1 (5 bases). Germline CDR1 reads SNHLY; CDR2 reads FYNNEI. V shed 3 bases and J shed 5 bases, with 14 bases lying between them. This CDR3 has 15 amino acids. This CDR3 reads CASSDIQAFDNEQFF. The CDR3 DNA reads as TGTGCCAGCAGTGATATACAGGCCTTCGACAATGAGCAGTTCTTC.

This chain connects TRBV4-3 to TRBJ2-1, with D unresolved. The V end was cut by 0 bases, the J end by 4 bases, with 13 bases between. Germline V lookup: CDR1 LGHNA, CDR2 YSLEER. The CDR3 is 16 residues long. The CDR3 DNA is TGCGCCAGCAGCCAAGATTATGTTGCAGGATACAATGAGCAGTTCTTC. The encoded protein is CASSQDYVAGYNEQFF.

The J gene is TRBJ2-6, the V gene TRBV4-3; no definite D call. The CDR3 runs to 17 residues. Per germline, CDR1 LGHNA and CDR2 YSLEER. Trimming pared 2 bases from V and 0 bases from J, leaving 11 bases between. The CDR3 reads CASSQYGRSSGANVLTF. The DNA for the CDR3 is TGCGCCAGCAGCCAATATGGCCGGAGCTCTGGGGCCAACGTCCTGACTTTC.

This clone was found once. The chain has TRBV12-5 and TRBJ1-6, with 8 positions matching TRBD1. This CDR3 region has 15 residues. Trimming took 7 bases from V and 14 from J; bases not matched to a gene: 16. Germline CDR1 reads LGHNT; CDR2 reads FRNRAP. The CDR3 spells CASDLSGTGGGSLHF. CDR3 nucleotide sequence: TGTGCTAGTGACCTTTCCGGGACAGGAGGAGGTTCCCTCCACTTT.

V usage is TRBV12-3 or TRBV12-4 and J usage is TRBJ1-2; D might be TRBD1 (6 bases). V lost 5 bases and J 6 bases, leaving 13 bases between the germline ends. The CDR3 spans 13 residues. The CDR3 bases are TGTGCCAGCAGTAAACAGGGTAGCCATGGCTACACCTTC. Protein: CASSKQGSHGYTF.

The CDR3 loop is CATSDFAGGYTF. The CDR3 DNA follows: TGTGCCACCAGTGATTTCGCAGGCGGCTACACCTTC. V is TRBV24-1 and J is TRBJ1-2; D is uncertain. The V gene lost 1 base and the J gene lost 8 bases, with 7 bases spanning the gap. The germline gives CDR1 KGHDR, CDR2 SFDVKD. The CDR3 consists of 12 residues.

The chain recombines TRBV5-1 with TRBJ1-1; 7 positions match TRBD1. V dropped 3 bases and J dropped 7; count of bases not matched to a gene: 6. From germline, CDR1 is SGHRS and CDR2 YFSETQ. The CDR3 has 13 amino acids. The CDR3 region has the DNA TGCGCCAGCAGCTCGACAGGGTCTGGTGAAGCTTTCTTT. This encodes CASSSTGSGEAFF.

V and J are TRBV6-4 and TRBJ1-5; a weak D match, TRBD1 (6 bases). V was pared by 4 bases and J by 8 bases, with 18 bases between. Germline V CDR1 and CDR2: MRHNA, SNTAGT. The CDR3 extends over 15 amino acids. DNA for the CDR3: TGTGCCAGCAGTGTGCCGGACGCCCCAGGGGAGCCCCAGCATTTT. Encoded protein: CASSVPDAPGEPQHF.